This T cell receptor (beta chain) was retrieved from a study of vaccination and CD4 T cells after COVID-19. Study-wide background: Overlapping spike peptides served as the stimulus for the cells. These peptides came from SARS-CoV-2 and from the common cold coronaviruses HCoV-NL63, HCoV-OC43 and HCoV-229E.

The study sequenced cultured CD4+ T cell DNA using the Oncomine TCR Beta short-read assay. Investigators isolated genomic DNA from cultured CD4+ T cells. TCRdb reprocessed the PCR reads via MiXCR and lists one record per CDR3 protein. The sample holds some 4,500 distinct CDR3 sequences; about a fifth are singletons and the top ten take approximately 50%. A few counts support this clonotype. Its antigen is not known. The treatment was: approximately nine-day PBMC culture with coronavirus spike peptide pools or control peptides (ViraFEST assay). Sequenced material: CD4+ T cells from blood, cultured in vitro, taken after SARS-CoV-2 vaccination. The receptor comes from a human donor who had recovered from COVID-19.

Here the CDR3 DNA reads TGCAGTGCTAGGGATCTAAACATTCAGTACTTC. Translation gives CSARDLNIQYF. The rearrangement uses TRBV20-1 and TRBJ2-4; D is ambiguous. This CDR3 region has 11 residues. Germline V gene data show CDR1 as DFQATT and CDR2 as SNEGSKA (reference sequence). The V gene lost 3 bases and the J gene lost 6 bases, with 6 bases spanning the gap.